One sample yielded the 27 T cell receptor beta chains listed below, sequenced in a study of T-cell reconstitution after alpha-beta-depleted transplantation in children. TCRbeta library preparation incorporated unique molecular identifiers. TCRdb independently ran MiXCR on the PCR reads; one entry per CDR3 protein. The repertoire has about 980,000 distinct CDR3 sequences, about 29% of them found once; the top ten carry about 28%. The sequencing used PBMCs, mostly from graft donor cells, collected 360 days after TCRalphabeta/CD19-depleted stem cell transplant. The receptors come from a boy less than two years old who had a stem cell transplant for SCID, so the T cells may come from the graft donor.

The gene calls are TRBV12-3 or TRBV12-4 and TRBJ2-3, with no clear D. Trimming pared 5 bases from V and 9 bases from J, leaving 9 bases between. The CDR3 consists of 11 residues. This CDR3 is CASSGVGTQYF. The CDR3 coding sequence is TGTGCCAGCAGTGGGGTCGGAACGCAGTATTTT.

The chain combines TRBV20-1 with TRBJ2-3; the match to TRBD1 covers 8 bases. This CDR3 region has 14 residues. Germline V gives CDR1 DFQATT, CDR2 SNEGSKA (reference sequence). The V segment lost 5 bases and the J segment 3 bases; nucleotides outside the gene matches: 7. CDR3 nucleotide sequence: TGCAGTGCTGGGGACAGGAGGGATACAGATACGCAGTATTTT. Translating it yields CSAGDRRDTDTQYF.

CDR3 residues: CASSSGPLTYNEQFF. The CDR3 coding sequence is TGTGCCAGCAGCTCGGGACCCCTTACCTACAATGAGCAGTTCTTC. The genes are TRBV7-7 and TRBJ2-1; D tentatively fits TRBD1 or TRBD2 (5 bases each). Germline CDR1 and CDR2: SSHAT and FNYEAQ (reference sequence). V gave up 4 bases and J gave up 2 bases, with 12 bases separating them. The CDR3 spans 15 residues.

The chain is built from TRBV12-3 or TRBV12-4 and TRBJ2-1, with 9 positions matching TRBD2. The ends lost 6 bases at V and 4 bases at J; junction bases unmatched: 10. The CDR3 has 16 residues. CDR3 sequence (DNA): TGTGCCAGCAGGGGCGGCGGGGGGGACTATTACAATGAGCAGTTCTTC. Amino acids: CASRGGGGDYYNEQFF.

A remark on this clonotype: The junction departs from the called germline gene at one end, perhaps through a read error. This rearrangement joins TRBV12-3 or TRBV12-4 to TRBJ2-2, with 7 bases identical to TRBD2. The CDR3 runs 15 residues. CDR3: CASSLGLRNTGELIF. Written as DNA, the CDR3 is TGTGCCAGCAGTTTGGGACTACGAAACACCGGGGAGCTGATTTTT.

CDR3 sequence: CASSHGSSFSGNTIYF. The CDR3 DNA reads TGCGCCAGCAGCCATGGGTCGTCCTTCTCTGGAAACACCATATATTTT. The chain couples TRBV4-1 to TRBJ1-3, with unresolved D. The CDR3 spans 16 residues. Trimming removed 3 bases at V and 0 bases at J, with 12 bases between. The germline V gene encodes CDR1 MGHRA and CDR2 YSYEKL.

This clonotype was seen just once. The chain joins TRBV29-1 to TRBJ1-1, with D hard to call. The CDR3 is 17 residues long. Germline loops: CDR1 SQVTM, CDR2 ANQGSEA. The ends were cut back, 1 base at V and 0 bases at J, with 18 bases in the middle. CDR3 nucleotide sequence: TGCAGCGTTGAAGCCCGCGACCACGGCACCGTGAACACTGAAGCTTTCTTT. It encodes CSVEARDHGTVNTEAFF.

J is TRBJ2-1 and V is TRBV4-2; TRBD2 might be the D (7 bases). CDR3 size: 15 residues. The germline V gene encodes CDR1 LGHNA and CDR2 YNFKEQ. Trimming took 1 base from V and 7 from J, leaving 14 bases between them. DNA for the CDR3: TGTGCCAGCAGCCAAGGGAGGGGGGGTTGGAATGAGCAGTTCTTC. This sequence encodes CASSQGRGGWNEQFF.

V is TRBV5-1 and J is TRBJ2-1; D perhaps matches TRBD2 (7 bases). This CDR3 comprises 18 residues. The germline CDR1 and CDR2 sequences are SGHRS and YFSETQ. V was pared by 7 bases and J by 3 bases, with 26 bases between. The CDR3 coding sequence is TGCGCCAGCGGTATCCGGGGGGCGAGAACCCTAAGCTACAATGAGCAGTTCTTC. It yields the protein CASGIRGARTLSYNEQFF.

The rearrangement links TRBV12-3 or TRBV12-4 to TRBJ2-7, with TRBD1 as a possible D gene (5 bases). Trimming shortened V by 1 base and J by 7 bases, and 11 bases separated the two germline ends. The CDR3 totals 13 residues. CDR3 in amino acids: CASSLEGAKEQYF. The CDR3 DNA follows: TGTGCCAGCAGTTTAGAAGGGGCTAAGGAGCAGTACTTC.

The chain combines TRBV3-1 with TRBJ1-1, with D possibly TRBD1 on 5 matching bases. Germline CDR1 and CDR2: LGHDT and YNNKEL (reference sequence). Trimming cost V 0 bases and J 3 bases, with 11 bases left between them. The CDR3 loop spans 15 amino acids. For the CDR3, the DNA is TGTGCCAGCAGCCAAGAATTTGGGGGACACACTGAAGCTTTCTTT. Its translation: CASSQEFGGHTEAFF.

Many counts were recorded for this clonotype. CDR3 residues: CATSDPGQENTGELFF. CDR3 nucleotides: TGTGCCACCAGTGACCCGGGACAGGAGAACACCGGGGAGCTGTTTTTT. This chain uses TRBV24-1 with TRBJ2-2, with 8 bases matching TRBD1. The CDR3 is 16 residues long. The V gene's germline CDR1 is KGHDR and CDR2 SFDVKD. Trimming took 4 bases from V and 1 from J; bases not matched to a gene: 4.

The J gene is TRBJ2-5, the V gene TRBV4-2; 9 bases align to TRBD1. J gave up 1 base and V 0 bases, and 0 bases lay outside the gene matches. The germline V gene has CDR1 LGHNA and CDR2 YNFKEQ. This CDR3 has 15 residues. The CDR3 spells CASSQETGGQETQYF. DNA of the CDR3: TGTGCCAGCAGCCAAGAGACAGGGGGCCAAGAGACCCAGTACTTC.

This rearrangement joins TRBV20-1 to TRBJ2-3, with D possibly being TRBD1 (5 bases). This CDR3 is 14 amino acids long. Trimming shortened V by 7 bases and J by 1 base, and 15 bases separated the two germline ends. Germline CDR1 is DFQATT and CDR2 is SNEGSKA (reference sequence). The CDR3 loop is CSDLDIPRTDTQYF. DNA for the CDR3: TGCAGTGATCTGGACATTCCCCGCACAGATACGCAGTATTTT.

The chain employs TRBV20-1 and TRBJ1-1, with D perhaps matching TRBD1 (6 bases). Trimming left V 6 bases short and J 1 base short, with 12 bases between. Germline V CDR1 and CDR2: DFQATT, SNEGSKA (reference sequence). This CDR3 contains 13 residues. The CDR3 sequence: CSAASGENTEAFF. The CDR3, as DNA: TGCAGTGCCGCCTCAGGGGAGAACACTGAAGCTTTCTTT.

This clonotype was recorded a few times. The CDR3 loop reads CASSQGDKNTEAFF. CDR3 bases: TGTGCCAGCAGCCAAGGCGACAAGAACACTGAAGCTTTCTTT. This rearrangement joins TRBV4-2 to TRBJ1-1, with no clear D. V was trimmed by 1 base and J by 1 base, leaving 7 bases between them. Per the germline V gene, CDR1 is LGHNA and CDR2 is YNFKEQ. This CDR3 has 14 amino acids.

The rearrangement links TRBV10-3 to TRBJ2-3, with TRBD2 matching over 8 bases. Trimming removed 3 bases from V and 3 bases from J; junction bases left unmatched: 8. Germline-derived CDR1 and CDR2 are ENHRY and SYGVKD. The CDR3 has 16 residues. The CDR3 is CAISDPGTSKTDTQYF. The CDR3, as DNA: TGTGCCATCAGTGACCCCGGGACTAGTAAGACAGATACGCAGTATTTT.

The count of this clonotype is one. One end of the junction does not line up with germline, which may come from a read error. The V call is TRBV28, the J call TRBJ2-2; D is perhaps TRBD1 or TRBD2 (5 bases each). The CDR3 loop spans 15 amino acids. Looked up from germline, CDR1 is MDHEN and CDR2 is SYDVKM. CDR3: CASIGTDSNTGELFF. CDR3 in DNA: TGTGCGAGCATCGGGACGGACTCGAACACCGGGGAGCTGTTTTTT.

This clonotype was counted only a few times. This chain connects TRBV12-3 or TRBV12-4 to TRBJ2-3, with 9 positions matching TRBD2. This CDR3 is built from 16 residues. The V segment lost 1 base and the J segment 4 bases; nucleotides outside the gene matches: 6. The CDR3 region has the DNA TGTGCCAGCAGTTTAGGGGGACTAGCCCAGCCAGATACGCAGTATTTT. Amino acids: CASSLGGLAQPDTQYF.

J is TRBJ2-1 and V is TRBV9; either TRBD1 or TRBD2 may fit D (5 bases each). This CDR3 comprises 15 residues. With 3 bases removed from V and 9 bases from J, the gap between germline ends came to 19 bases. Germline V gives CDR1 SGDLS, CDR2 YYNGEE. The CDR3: CASSAEGSPWGEQFF. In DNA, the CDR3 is TGTGCCAGCAGCGCCGAGGGGAGCCCCTGGGGTGAGCAGTTCTTC.

The DNA of the CDR3 is TGCAGTACAGGACTAGCGGGGGGAGGGGATACGCAGTATTTT. It yields the protein CSTGLAGGGDTQYF. This chain connects TRBV20-1 to TRBJ2-3; 14 bases map to TRBD2. Germline CDR1 reads DFQATT; CDR2 reads SNEGSKA (reference sequence). The CDR3 contains 14 residues. V lost 8 bases and J lost 6; bases outside the gene matches: 7.

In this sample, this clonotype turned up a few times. This CDR3 is CASSLDEASGTDTQYF. The CDR3 DNA follows: TGCGCCAGCAGCTTGGATGAGGCATCGGGCACAGATACGCAGTATTTT. This chain connects TRBV5-1 to TRBJ2-3; D is unclear. Germline CDR1 reads SGHRS; CDR2 reads YFSETQ. The CDR3 spans 16 residues. Deletions cut 0 bases from V and 1 base from J, with 12 bases between.

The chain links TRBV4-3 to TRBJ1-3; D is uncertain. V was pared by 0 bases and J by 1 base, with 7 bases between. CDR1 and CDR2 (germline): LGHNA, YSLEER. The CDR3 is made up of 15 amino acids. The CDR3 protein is CASSQDKASGNTIYF. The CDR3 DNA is TGCGCCAGCAGCCAAGATAAGGCGTCTGGAAACACCATATATTTT.

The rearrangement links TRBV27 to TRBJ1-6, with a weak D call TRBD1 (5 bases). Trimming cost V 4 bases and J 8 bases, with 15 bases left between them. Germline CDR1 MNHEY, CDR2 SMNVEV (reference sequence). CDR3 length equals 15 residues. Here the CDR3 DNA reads TGTGCCAGCAGTTCTGCAGTGGGGACGCATTCACCCCTCCACTTT. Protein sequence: CASSSAVGTHSPLHF.

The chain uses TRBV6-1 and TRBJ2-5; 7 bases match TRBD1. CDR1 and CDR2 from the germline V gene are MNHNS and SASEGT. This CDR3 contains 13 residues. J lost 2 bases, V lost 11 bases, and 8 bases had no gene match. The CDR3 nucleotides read TGTGCCGGTCAGGGGGTGGGGCAAGAGACCCAGTACTTC. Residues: CAGQGVGQETQYF.

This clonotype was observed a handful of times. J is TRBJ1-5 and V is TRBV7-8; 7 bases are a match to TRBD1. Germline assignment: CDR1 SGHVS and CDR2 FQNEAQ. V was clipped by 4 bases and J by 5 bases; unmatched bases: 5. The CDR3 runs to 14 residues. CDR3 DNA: TGTGCCAGCAGCTCAGGGGGTCCGGATCAGCCCCAGCATTTT. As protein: CASSSGGPDQPQHF.

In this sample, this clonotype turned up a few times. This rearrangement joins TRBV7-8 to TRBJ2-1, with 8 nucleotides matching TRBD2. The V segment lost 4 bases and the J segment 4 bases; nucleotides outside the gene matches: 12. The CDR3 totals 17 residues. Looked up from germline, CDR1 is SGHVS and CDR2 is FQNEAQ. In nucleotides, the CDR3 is TGTGCCAGCAGCTGGGGGTTTCGGAGCGGGGGATACAATGAGCAGTTCTTC. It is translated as CASSWGFRSGGYNEQFF.